This T cell receptor beta chain was obtained from a study of vaccination effects on CD4 cells after COVID-19. Profiled with immunoSEQ multiplex PCR; TCRdb holds only in-frame clones, not every one. The repertoire has fewer than 35,000 clones, approximately 78% of them found once; the top ten carry around 30%. Germline values: CDR1 LGHNA, CDR2 YSLEER. The CDR3 spans 15 residues. The V gene end was trimmed by 4 bases and the J gene end by 3 bases; junction bases not matched to a gene: 3. To note about this clone: Its target is not known.

Under the ViraFEST assay, PBMC were stimulated with viral peptide pools so that antigen-specific CD4+ T cells expanded. Sequencing was performed afterwards. The culture ran for roughly 10 days before CD4+ T cells were isolated. A positive SARS-CoV-2 PCR test fell between March and December 2020. The starting material was CD4+ T cells from PBMCs cultured with a peptide pool, obtained before COVID-19 vaccination. The chain is built from TRBV4-3 and TRBJ2-1; 10 bases are a match to TRBD2. The sequence was obtained from a human donor who had a prior SARS-CoV-2 infection. The CDR3 reads CASSRGLANYNEQFF. The CDR3 DNA reads TGCGCCAGCAGCCGGGGACTAGCGAACTACAATGAGCAGTTCTTC.